This T cell receptor (beta chain) was sequenced in a study of shared clonotypes between healthy human individuals. Samples underwent the assay at deep level. This table comes from immunoSEQ multiplex PCR, and its TCRdb copy is limited to in-frame clones, with some not included. The data contain approximately 2.5 million clones, 80% to 95% of them singletons. The CDR3 contains 16 residues. Trimming shortened V by 3 bases and J by 4 bases, and 19 bases separated the two germline ends. CDR1 and CDR2 from the germline V gene are SGDLS and YYNGEE. The TCR comes from a man aged 18 to 30 in good health. Some clones in this sample may be carry-over from other donors' samples. V is TRBV9 and J is TRBJ1-1; the D is unclear. Sequencing was performed on naive CD4+ T cells from PBMCs. Subset in this sample: CD45RA+ positively selected. The CDR3 bases are TGTGCCAGCAGCGCCCGGTCCGCCGGTCCGGGCACTGAAGCTTTCTTT. It encodes CASSARSAGPGTEAFF.